Sequencing of this T cell receptor (beta chain) was carried out in a study of cytomegalovirus exposure and HLA in healthy donors (dated by TCRdb to about 2017). In terms of the full investigation: In an earlier analysis of 450 to 750 of the donors, less than 350 Gb of sequence data and approximately 100 million unique TCR beta sequences from 150 million to 200 million T cells were reported. Approximately 310 gigabases of sequencing data and 91 million or so unique TCR sequences made up an early release that covered nearly 650 HLA-typed donors. Of the approximately 370 genotyped donors, approximately 81% were placed in the genetic ancestry cluster associated with self-reported Caucasian donors. The study aimed to test whether signatures of past pathogen exposure could be identified by cataloging public T cell receptors. The study profiled the T cell repertoires of 500 to 800 subjects by immunosequencing and related them to cytomegalovirus serostatus. A separate validation cohort of roughly 120 different subjects was used in addition to the roughly 700-subject first cohort. The study combined high-throughput TCR immunosequencing, statistical association of individual TCRs with disease status, and machine learning to predict cytomegalovirus infection status. To study patterns of TCR occurrence, a later analysis re-analyzed previously published TCR beta repertoires from several hundred donors and added high-resolution HLA genotyping. The later analysis used no new phenotypic data to find candidate immune exposures, relying instead on TCR beta sequences and their occurrence across donors. In an earlier analysis of around 540 of the donors, high-throughput TCR beta sequencing was used to judge whether each TCR beta V gene segment behaved as functional or pseudogenic. Alongside the repertoire data, information on donor age, sex, ethnicity and CMV serostatus was compiled. Genome-wide SNP genotypes for about 65% of the roughly 670 donors were used in a later genetic analysis, which treated that subset as a discovery cohort. Every repertoire in the discovery cohort had been generated on one and the same sequencing platform. Both class I and class II loci were covered by HLA typing, at four-digit resolution. The number of typed donors differed by locus: roughly 620-630 for A, B, C, DRB1 and DQB1; 500 to 550 for DQA1; 600 to 610 for DPA1; and about 470 for DPB1. Roughly five DR-DQ haplotypes were handled as single units for association and clustering because linkage in the cohort was strong. Among about 410 genotyped donors of the cohort, an average of roughly 230,000 unique TCR beta nucleotide sequences was sequenced per donor, of which about 19% were non-productive.

The cohort consisted of hundreds of healthy bone marrow donors. Cohort members were all nominally healthy when sampled, although unrecorded immune exposures were likely present. The donor was CMV seronegative and belonged to the group of 320 or so seronegative cohort members. A peripheral blood sample was collected from each donor, and TCR beta sequencing was performed on peripheral blood mononuclear cells. Genomic DNA was extracted from the blood cell samples with the Qiagen DNeasy Blood Extraction Kit. Library preparation was by the immunoSEQ multiplex PCR assay. A mixture of 60 forward primers for TCR Vbeta segments and 13 reverse primers for TCR Jbeta segments was used in the multiplex PCR. A multiplex PCR assay on genomic DNA amplified the CDR3 region of rearranged TCR beta genes. The amplified TCR beta libraries were sequenced on the Illumina HiSeq System as 87-base-pair reads. In the authors' own workflow: A later analysis tallied tens of millions of unique TCR beta chains across the 650 to 750 repertoires, and about 10 million of those chains were shared by two or more donors. A nearest-neighbor algorithm error-corrected the raw reads and collapsed the reads into unique sequences, merging closely related sequences to remove PCR and sequencing errors. To assign V, D and J gene segments, CDR3 sequences were aligned to IMGT reference sequences. For a sequence to be retained, a match of at least six nucleotides to both a V gene segment and a J gene segment was required. A rearrangement was called productive if the CDR3 had no stop codons and remained in frame with V and J, and every other rearrangement was called non-productive. CDR3 was defined according to IMGT convention as the region running from the second conserved V-encoded cysteine to the conserved J-encoded phenylalanine. The earlier analysis of about 590 of the donors excluded sequences that lacked an unambiguous match to a single V gene segment. In an earlier analysis of roughly 500 of the donors, V segments were called functional above 56.7% productive rearrangements and were called segregating when the between-donor standard deviation exceeded 5%. A statistical classification framework was built to diagnose cytomegalovirus status from the catalog of TCR beta chain sequences. V and J gene assignment, in a later analysis, came from comparing TCR nucleotide sequences with IMGT/GENE-DB human TR gene sequences. Using the TCRdist pipeline, a later analysis assigned CDR3 sequences along with most-parsimonious VDJ recombination scenarios. A later analysis defined each TCR beta chain by its CDR3 amino acid sequence plus V-gene family, and excluded reads lacking a unique V-gene family. As a way to deal with suspected cross-contamination and a sequencing artifact, a later analysis dropped roughly 600 nucleotide sequences that were highly shared and had low generation probability. For each public chain, a later analysis derived a clonal expansion index from normalized ranks of inferred template counts within each repertoire. Generation probabilities in a later analysis came from a VDJ recombination model fitted to out-of-frame rearrangements, and those results were checked against IGoR. A later analysis scored TCR-TCR, TCR-HLA and TCR-CMV co-occurrence with hypergeometric tests, applying a repertoire-size bias correction to TCR pairs. A later analysis estimated false discovery rates by permuting HLA or CMV assignments 20 times. In a later analysis, co-occurring TCRs were grouped with DBSCAN, and TCRdist sequence similarity was added when clustering was performed within HLA-allele-positive subsets. Co-occurrence clustering excluded repertoires with fewer than 30,000 or more than 120,000 public chains, plus five with anomalous nucleotide sharing. Not all clones reach the TCRdb copy of this immuneACCESS table, which keeps in-frame sequences only. Checked studies attribute under half of the gap to unresolved V genes and leave the rest unexplained. V, J and clone size are taken as reported in that table, and D and trimming were inferred from the DNA itself. Recorded for this sample are 120,000 to 150,000 clones; roughly 79% of them occurred a single time. The top ten constitute more than 1.5% of the sample.

What the authors observed across the whole study: In an earlier analysis of fewer than 700 of the donors, most TCR beta V segments appeared in productive rearrangements about 90% or about 30% of the time, broadly matching IMGT annotations. A later analysis found that HLA-associated TCR beta chains were more clonally expanded and had lower generation probabilities than equally common non-associated chains. A later analysis found that most CMV-associated TCR beta chains appeared HLA-restricted, with HLA associations seemingly driven largely by CMV exposure. The classifier was reported to diagnose cytomegalovirus status with high specificity and sensitivity in both the original and validation cohorts. The study listed approximately 150 TCR beta chains as associated with cytomegalovirus. A later genetic analysis reported fewer N-insertions in productive TCRs among donors in an Asian-associated ancestry cluster than the approximately 700-donor mean. At a false discovery rate of 0.05, a later analysis linked 15,000 to 20,000 TCR beta sequences to specific HLA alleles. HLA typing was unavailable for some donors at each locus, so association tests used only the typed subset. Strong co-occurrence of HLA alleles, especially DR and DQ, made assigning TCR associations to individual alleles difficult. According to a later analysis, TCR association rates differed among HLA loci, with DRB1 alleles showing the most associated TCRs and HLA-C alleles showing the fewest. The only immune exposure information available for the cohort was CMV serostatus. Only TCR beta chains were sequenced in this cohort, and the absence of alpha or paired-chain data limited detectable features. A later genetic analysis associated a missense DCLRE1C variant with V-gene and J-gene trimming of TCR beta chains, and an independent cohort replicated the association. Most TCR sequences were seen in very few donors, while some public TCRs were found in many individuals. According to the authors, the approach could potentially be generalized to other disease states and immunological phenotypes. Because counts were too low, about 18 rarely observed V segments, including chromosome 9 orphons, were excluded from the earlier analysis of some 540 of the donors. According to a later analysis, parvovirus B19, influenza, CMV and Epstein-Barr virus appeared linked to several top co-occurrence clusters. A group of highly shared sequence variants was considered likely to be a technical artifact of the sequencing pipeline. Because the 87-base-pair reads could not distinguish some IMGT-functional V segments, including TRBV6-2 and TRBV6-3, those segments were excluded. Linkage disequilibrium might explain the correlated functional status among segregating V segments, but an unknown experimental factor could not be excluded. Presence/absence analyses assumed roughly uniform sequencing depth across donors, an assumption that may not hold. Three of the identified cytomegalovirus-associated TCR beta chains were confirmed in vitro to be specific for cytomegalovirus antigens. A further reported finding was that TCR beta sequences accurately predicted the HLA-A and HLA-B alleles for most subjects in the first cohort.

Comments on this clone: There is no known antigen for this receptor. There are no base qualities to consult, and no much larger clone falls within one base.

The CDR3 contains 15 residues, cysteine and phenylalanine counted. Only the CDR3 portion is preserved as DNA: 45 bases, with reading frame beginning at the first base. CDR1 and CDR2, per the germline V gene, are SGHAT and FQNNGV. The trim is 5 bases for V and 5 bases for J, with a gap of 16 bases between the germline ends. Sequencing used PBMCs. The rearrangement joined TRBV11-2 to TRBJ2-1; TRBD2 is perhaps the D gene, given 5 matching bases. This receptor was obtained from a woman aged 40 to 55 in good health and CMV-seronegative. The CDR3 reads CASSPRDLLNNEQFF. The nucleotide sequence is given as TGTGCCAGCAGCCCCCGGGATCTTCTTAACAATGAGCAGTTCTTC.